Each of the 18 T cell receptor beta chains below was sequenced from the same sample in a study of tumor and adjacent non-tumor tissue in lung cancer. This sample's RNA came from whole unsorted tissue. Three rounds of nested PCR, following a modified ARM-PCR protocol, produced the TCRbeta library. MiXCR was run by TCRdb on the multiplex PCR reads, yielding one entry per CDR3 protein. The table shows fewer than 85,000 distinct CDR3 sequences, with around 75% occurring only once. Sequencing was performed on lung tumor tissue. Receptors originate from a woman in her forties or fifties with non-small cell lung cancer.

This clonotype was observed at least ten times. The J gene is TRBJ1-3, the V gene TRBV20-1; D is unclear. The CDR3 totals 13 residues. Germline lookup yields CDR1 DFQATT and CDR2 SNEGSKA (reference sequence). V was cut by 4 bases and J by 1 base, with 8 bases left in between. The CDR3 DNA follows: TGCAGTGCTAAGCAACAGTCTGGAAACACCATATATTTT. Residues: CSAKQQSGNTIYF.

This chain links TRBV27 with TRBJ1-1; possible D gene TRBD1, 6 bases. The CDR3 is 17 amino acids. V shed 5 bases and J shed 0 bases, with 19 bases lying between them. The germline gives CDR1 MNHEY, CDR2 SMNVEV (reference sequence). The CDR3 nucleotides read TGTGCCAGCAGTCCTAAACAGGGAGGAACAATGAACACTGAAGCTTTCTTT. The encoded protein is CASSPKQGGTMNTEAFF.

This chain uses TRBV11-2 with TRBJ2-1; 11 bases are shared with TRBD2. The CDR3 is 16 amino acids. The germline V gene has CDR1 SGHAT and CDR2 FQNNGV. This CDR3 is CTISLMTGTSGPEEFF. CDR3 nucleotides: TGTACCATCAGCCTAATGACCGGGACTAGCGGACCAGAGGAGTTCTTC.

Only one count was recorded for this clonotype. This chain's CDR3 is CASSISERGYEQYF. As DNA, the CDR3 is TGTGCCAGCAGCATCTCGGAACGAGGCTACGAGCAGTACTTC. The chain has TRBV7-8 and TRBJ2-7; the D is unclear. Germline loops: CDR1 SGHVS, CDR2 FQNEAQ. The CDR3 covers 14 residues. Trimming took off 5 bases at V and 3 bases at J, with 14 bases between the two ends.

As to this clonotype: Germline and junction disagree at one end, which may indicate a read error. The chain couples TRBV4-1 to TRBJ2-3, with D uncertain. The length of the CDR3 is 17 residues. Looked up from germline, CDR1 is MGHRA and CDR2 is YSYEKL. CDR3 DNA sequence: TGCGCCAGCAGTCAAGAACCTTCTAACGGAAGCACAGATACGCAGTATTTT. The encoded protein is CASSQEPSNGSTDTQYF.

The chain joins TRBV29-1 to TRBJ1-1; D not certain. Germline CDR1 reads SQVTM; CDR2 reads ANQGSEA. V dropped 7 bases and J dropped 4 bases, with 10 bases sitting between them. CDR3 size: 11 residues. The CDR3 coding sequence is TGCAGCGCCGTGGATATCACTGAAGCTTTCTTT. The encoded protein is CSAVDITEAFF.

This clonotype appeared once. This CDR3 fails to terminate in the conserved phenylalanine or tryptophan, so it likely reflects a read error. The rearrangement uses TRBV10-3 and TRBJ2-7; no firm D call. The CDR3 length is 14 residues. CDR1 and CDR2 (germline): ENHRY, SYGVKD. CDR3 protein: CTISEAQLHLEQYS. Written as DNA, the CDR3 is TGTACCATCAGTGAGGCCCAGTTACACCTTGAGCAGTACTCC.

Details on this clonotype: Germline and junction disagree at one end, which may indicate a read error. The CDR3 DNA follows: TGTCCCAGCAGCGACAGGCGCCTATCCTACGAGCAGTACTTC. It encodes CPSSDRRLSYEQYF. The chain combines TRBV28 with TRBJ2-7, with TRBD1 as a possible D gene (6 bases). CDR1 and CDR2 from the germline V gene are MDHEN and SYDVKM. The CDR3 has 14 residues.

On this clonotype itself: A junction boundary mismatches the germline segment, possibly from a read error. The genes are TRBV10-2 and TRBJ2-1; either TRBD1 or TRBD2 may fit D (7 bases each). CDR1 is WSHSY and CDR2 is SAAADI in the germline V gene. This CDR3 is built from 12 residues. CDR3 DNA: TGTGCCAGCAGGGAGGGACAGTGTGAGCAGTTCTTC. Translating it yields CASREGQCEQFF.

As regards this clonotype: The junction does not match germline at one end; this may be a read error. The gene calls are TRBV12-3 or TRBV12-4 and TRBJ2-1; D uncertain. The CDR3 loop spans 11 amino acids. This CDR3 is CASSFDNEQLF. DNA of the CDR3: TGTGCCAGCAGTTTTGACAATGAACAGTTATTC.

Comment on this clonotype: Germline and junction disagree at one end, which may indicate a read error. The gene calls are TRBV29-1 and TRBJ2-7; 8 nucleotides match TRBD1. CDR1 SQVTM and CDR2 ANQGSEA come from the germline V gene. The CDR3 covers 12 residues. CDR3: CSVVGQGYEQFF. In DNA form, the CDR3 reads TGCAGCGTTGTAGGACAGGGCTACGAGCAGTTCTTT.

V is TRBV28 and J is TRBJ1-1; D uncertain. The V end was cut by 8 bases, the J end by 8 bases, with 18 bases between. Germline assignment: CDR1 MDHEN and CDR2 SYDVKM. The CDR3 totals 13 residues. As DNA, the CDR3 is TGTGCCAGCCGCTGCACCTGGGCGGGGGAAGCTTTCTTT. Protein product: CASRCTWAGEAFF.

Turning to this clonotype: One junction end disagrees with the germline gene, perhaps due to a read error. V and J are TRBV29-1 and TRBJ1-1, with 7 positions matching TRBD1. Germline V gene sequence: CDR1 SQVTM, CDR2 ANQGSEA. This CDR3 has 14 residues. DNA of the CDR3: TGCAGCGTTACAGTCAGGGGGTCGGTCACTGAAACTTCCTTT. Its translation: CSVTVRGSVTETSF.

The chain carries TRBV6-2 or TRBV6-3 and TRBJ2-1, with TRBD2 matching 8 bases. V lost 7 bases, J lost 14 bases, and 19 bases stayed unmatched. This CDR3 has 15 residues. CDR1 is MNHEY and CDR2 is SVGEGT in the germline V gene. The CDR3 DNA reads TGTGCCAGCAAGCCTAGCGGGTCTACCGTCGGAGACGAGTTCTTC. It translates to CASKPSGSTVGDEFF.

The chain recombines TRBV20-1 with TRBJ2-3; D unresolved. The germline V gene encodes CDR1 DFQATT and CDR2 SNEGSKA (reference sequence). V lost 4 bases and J lost 8, with 10 bases in between. The CDR3 runs 11 residues. CDR3 protein: CSAMDPGTQYF. For the CDR3, the DNA is TGCAGTGCTATGGACCCTGGTACGCAGTATTTT.

This chain uses TRBV10-3 with TRBJ2-7, with D unresolved. V lost 10 bases to trimming and J lost 2 bases, with 21 bases between them. The CDR3 runs 15 residues. The V gene's germline CDR1 is ENHRY and CDR2 SYGVKD. The CDR3 coding sequence is TGTGCCACGCAGGAAGTATGGACGAGAACCTACGAGCAGTACTTC. Amino acid sequence: CATQEVWTRTYEQYF.

This chain uses TRBV11-2 with TRBJ2-7; possibly TRBD2 for D (5 bases). CDR3 length: 15 amino acids. V was pared by 11 bases and J by 1 base, with 21 bases between. Looked up from germline, CDR1 is SGHAT and CDR2 is FQNNGV. The CDR3 reads CAFSPWASCSYEQYF. In DNA, the CDR3 is TGTGCCTTCAGCCCTTGGGCTAGCTGTTCCTACGAGCAGTACTTC. Together with reference TRBV11-2 and TRBJ2-7, the CDR3 gives the full variable domain: EAGVAQSPRYKIIEKRQSVAFWCNPISGHATLYWYQQILGQGPKLLIQFQNNGVVDDSQLPKDRFSAERLKGVDSTLKIQPAKLEDSAVYLCAFSPWASCSYEQYFGPGTRLTVT.

A word on this clonotype: Its ends do not fully match the called genes, so a read error is possible. This rearrangement joins TRBV11-3 to TRBJ2-1, with D unclear. Germline values: CDR1 SGHNT, CDR2 YENEEA. The CDR3 is 13 residues long. The chain's CDR3 is CASSQNPYNEQLF. The CDR3, as DNA: TGTGCCAGTTCCCAAAATCCCTACAATGAGCAGTTATTC.